This T cell receptor (beta chain) was retrieved from a study of OX40 agonist ivuxolimab in advanced cancers. Clones were read by immunoSEQ multiplex PCR, and TCRdb kept only the in-frame ones, dropping some. In the table there are around 140,000 clones, just over 90% of which are singletons. The CDR3 loop spans 12 amino acids. Trimming stripped 4 bases from V and 7 bases from J, with 10 bases between. Germline V CDR1 and CDR2: LGHNA, YSLEER. The chain uses TRBV4-3 and TRBJ1-2, with D unclear. The sequence was collected from an adult with an advanced solid tumor such as melanoma, head and neck, liver or kidney cancer. The source was CD4+ or CD8+ T cells sorted from blood, collected in a trial of the OX40 agonist ivuxolimab. The CDR3 sequence: CASSPGEAGYTF. DNA of the CDR3: TGCGCCAGCAGCCCTGGGGAGGCTGGCTACACCTTC.